The present T cell receptor (beta chain) was sequenced within a study of T cell changes during pregnancy in multiple sclerosis (dated by TCRdb to 2018 to 2020). About the full investigation: The study looked at changes in the T cell repertoire across pregnancy in women with multiple sclerosis.

Comments on this clone: Its binding antigen is unknown. No base qualities exist here, and no much larger clone lies one base off it.

Preparation of the library involved the immunoSEQ multiplex PCR assay. TCRdb mirrors the immuneACCESS table, restricted to in-frame sequences. Some clones are absent from its copies; in checked studies, under half trace to an unresolved V gene, and the reason for the others is unknown. This sample gives around 75,000 clones in total; approximately 88% of them show up just once. The ten largest clones represent roughly 0.9% of the sample. The CDR3 measures 15 amino acids from cysteine to phenylalanine. Just CDR3 DNA is preserved here, 45 bases in frame from base 1. From V the trimming removes 5 bases and from J it removes 5 bases, while the gene matches leave 10 bases of the junction unaccounted for. The germline V gene supplies CDR1 SGHVS and CDR2 FNYEAQ.

The sample was peripheral blood, taken in the first trimester of pregnancy. The chain links TRBV7-6 with TRBJ2-5, with 8 middle bases fitting TRBD1. The receptor's source is a female donor in good health, enrolled as a control in a pregnancy study. The CDR3 region has the sequence CASSHMTGDGETQYF. The nucleotide sequence is given as TGTGCCAGCAGCCACATGACAGGGGACGGGGAGACCCAGTACTTC.